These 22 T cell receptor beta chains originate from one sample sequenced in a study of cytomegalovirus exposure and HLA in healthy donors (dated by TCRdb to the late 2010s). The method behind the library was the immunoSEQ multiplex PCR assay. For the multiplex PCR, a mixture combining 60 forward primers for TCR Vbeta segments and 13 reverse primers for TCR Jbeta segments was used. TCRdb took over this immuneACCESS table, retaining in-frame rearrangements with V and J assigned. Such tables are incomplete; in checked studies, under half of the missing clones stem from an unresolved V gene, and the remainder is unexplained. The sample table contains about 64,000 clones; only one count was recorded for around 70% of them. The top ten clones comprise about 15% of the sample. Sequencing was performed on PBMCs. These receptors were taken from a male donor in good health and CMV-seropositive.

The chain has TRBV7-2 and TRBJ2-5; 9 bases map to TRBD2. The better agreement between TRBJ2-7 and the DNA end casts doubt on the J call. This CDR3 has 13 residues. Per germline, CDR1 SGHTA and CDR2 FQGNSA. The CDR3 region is CASSWGLASEQYF. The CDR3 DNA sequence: TGTGCCAGCAGCTGGGGACTAGCATCCGAGCAGTACTTC.

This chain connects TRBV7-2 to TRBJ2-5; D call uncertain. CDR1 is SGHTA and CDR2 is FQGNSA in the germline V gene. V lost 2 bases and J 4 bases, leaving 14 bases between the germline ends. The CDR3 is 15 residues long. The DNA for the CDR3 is TGTGCCAGCAGCTTAAACTATGGTTCGGTAGAGACCCAGTACTTC. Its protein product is CASSLNYGSVETQYF.

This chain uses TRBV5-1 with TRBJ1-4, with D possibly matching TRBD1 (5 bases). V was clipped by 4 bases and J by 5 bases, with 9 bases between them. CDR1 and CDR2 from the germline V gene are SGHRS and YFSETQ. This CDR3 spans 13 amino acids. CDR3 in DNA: TGCGCCAGCAGCGGGGGGGACAATGAAAAACTGTTTTTT. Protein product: CASSGGDNEKLFF.

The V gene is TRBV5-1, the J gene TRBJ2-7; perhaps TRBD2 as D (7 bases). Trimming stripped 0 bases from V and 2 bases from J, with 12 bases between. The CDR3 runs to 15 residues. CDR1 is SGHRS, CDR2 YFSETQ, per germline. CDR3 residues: CASSLEGGTAYEQYF. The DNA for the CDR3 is TGCGCCAGCAGCTTGGAGGGGGGGACCGCCTACGAGCAGTACTTC.

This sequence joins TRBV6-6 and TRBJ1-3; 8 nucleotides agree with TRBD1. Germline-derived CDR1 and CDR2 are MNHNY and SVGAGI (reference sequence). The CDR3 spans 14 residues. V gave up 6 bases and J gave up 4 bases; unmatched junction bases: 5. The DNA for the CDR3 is TGTGCCAGCAGCATGACAGGGGCAGGAAACACCATATATTTT. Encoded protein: CASSMTGAGNTIYF.

CDR3 amino acids: CASSQNPLNDQETQYF. CDR3 coding DNA: TGTGCCAGCAGCCAGAACCCCCTTAATGACCAAGAGACCCAGTACTTC. The chain couples TRBV7-9 to TRBJ2-5; no clear D. Trimming pared 5 bases from V and 0 bases from J, leaving 16 bases between. Germline V gene lookup returns CDR1 SEHNR and CDR2 FQNEAQ (reference sequence). The CDR3 has 16 amino acids.

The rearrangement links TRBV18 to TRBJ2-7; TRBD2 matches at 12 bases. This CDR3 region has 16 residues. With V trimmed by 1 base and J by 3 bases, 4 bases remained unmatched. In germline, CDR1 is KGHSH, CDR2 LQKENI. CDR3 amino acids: CASSPQGLAGSYEQYF. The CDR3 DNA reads TGTGCCAGCTCACCACAAGGACTAGCGGGGAGCTACGAGCAGTACTTC. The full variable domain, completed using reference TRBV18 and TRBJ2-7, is NAGVMQNPRHLVRRRGQEARLRCSPMKGHSHVYWYRQLPEEGLKFMVYLQKENIIDESGMPKERFSAEFPKEGPSILRIQQVVRGDSAAYFCASSPQGLAGSYEQYFGPGTRLTVT.

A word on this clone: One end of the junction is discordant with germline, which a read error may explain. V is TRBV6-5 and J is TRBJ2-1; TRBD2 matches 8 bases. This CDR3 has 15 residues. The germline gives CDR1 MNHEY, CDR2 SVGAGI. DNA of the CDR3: TGTGCTAGCAGCACCAGCGGGAGCTCCTACAATGAGCAGTTCTTC. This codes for CASSTSGSSYNEQFF.

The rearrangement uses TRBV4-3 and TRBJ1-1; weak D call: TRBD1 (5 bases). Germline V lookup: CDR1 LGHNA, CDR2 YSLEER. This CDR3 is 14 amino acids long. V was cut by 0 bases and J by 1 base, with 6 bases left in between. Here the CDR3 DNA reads TGCGCCAGCAGCCAAGATAGGGGGAACACTGAAGCTTTCTTT. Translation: CASSQDRGNTEAFF.

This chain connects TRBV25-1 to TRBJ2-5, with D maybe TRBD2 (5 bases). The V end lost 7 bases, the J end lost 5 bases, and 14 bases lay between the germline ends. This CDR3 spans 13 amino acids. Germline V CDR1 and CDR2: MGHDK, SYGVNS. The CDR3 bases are TGTGCCAGCATAAAAGGTGGACTCGAGACCCAGTACTTC. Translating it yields CASIKGGLETQYF.

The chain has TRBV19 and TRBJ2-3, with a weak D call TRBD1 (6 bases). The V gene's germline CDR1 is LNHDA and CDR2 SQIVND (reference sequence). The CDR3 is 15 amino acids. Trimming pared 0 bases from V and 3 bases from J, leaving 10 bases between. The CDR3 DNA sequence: TGTGCCAGTAGTATAGAGAGGGGGTCGACAGATACGCAGTATTTT. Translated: CASSIERGSTDTQYF.

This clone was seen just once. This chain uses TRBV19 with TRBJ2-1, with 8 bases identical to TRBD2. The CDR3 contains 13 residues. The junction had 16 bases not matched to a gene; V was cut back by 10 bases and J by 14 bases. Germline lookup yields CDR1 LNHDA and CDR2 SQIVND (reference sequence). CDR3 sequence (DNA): TGTGCCACTTCCCGGACTAGCAGGACGCGGGAGTTCTTC. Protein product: CATSRTSRTREFF.

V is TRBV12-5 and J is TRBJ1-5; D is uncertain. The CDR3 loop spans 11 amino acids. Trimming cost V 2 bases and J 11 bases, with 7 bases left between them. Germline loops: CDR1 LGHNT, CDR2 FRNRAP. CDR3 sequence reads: CASGLFGAQHF. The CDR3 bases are TGTGCTAGTGGTTTGTTCGGGGCCCAGCATTTT. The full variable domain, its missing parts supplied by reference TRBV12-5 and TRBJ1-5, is DARVTQTPRHKVTEMGQEVTMRCQPILGHNTVFWYRQTMMQGLELLAYFRNRAPLDDSGMPKDRFSAEMPDATLATLKIQPSEPRDSAVYFCASGLFGAQHFGDGTRLSIL.

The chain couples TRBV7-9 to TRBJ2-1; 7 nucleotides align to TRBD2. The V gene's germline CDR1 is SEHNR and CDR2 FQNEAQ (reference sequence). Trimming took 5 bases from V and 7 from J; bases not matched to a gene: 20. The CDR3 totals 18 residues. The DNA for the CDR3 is TGTGCCAGCAGCCGCAGAGTTTTGACCGGGGGGACGTGGAATGAGCAGTTCTTC. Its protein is CASSRRVLTGGTWNEQFF.

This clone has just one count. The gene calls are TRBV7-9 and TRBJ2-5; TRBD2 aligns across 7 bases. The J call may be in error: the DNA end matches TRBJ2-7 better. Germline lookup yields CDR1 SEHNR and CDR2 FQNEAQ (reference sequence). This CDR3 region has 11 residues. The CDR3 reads CASGLGSEQYF. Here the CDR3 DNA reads TGTGCCAGCGGACTAGGTAGCGAGCAGTACTTC.

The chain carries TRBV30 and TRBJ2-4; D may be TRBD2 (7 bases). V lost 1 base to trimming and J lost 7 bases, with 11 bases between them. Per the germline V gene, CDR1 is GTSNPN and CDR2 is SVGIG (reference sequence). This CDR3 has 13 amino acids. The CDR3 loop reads CAWSAKGGNIQYF. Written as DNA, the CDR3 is TGTGCCTGGAGTGCCAAGGGGGGGAACATTCAGTACTTC. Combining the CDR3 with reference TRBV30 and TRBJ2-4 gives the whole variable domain SQTIHQWPATLVQPVGSPLSLECTVEGTSNPNLYWYRQAAGRGLQLLFYSVGIGQISSEVPQNLSASRPQDRQFILSSKKLLLSDSGFYLCAWSAKGGNIQYFGAGTRLSVL.

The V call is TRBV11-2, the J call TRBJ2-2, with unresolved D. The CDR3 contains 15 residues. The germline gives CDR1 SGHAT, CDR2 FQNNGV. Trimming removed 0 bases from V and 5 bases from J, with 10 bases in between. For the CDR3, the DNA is TGTGCCAGCAGCTTAGACCAAACCCGGACCGGGGAGCTGTTTTTT. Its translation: CASSLDQTRTGELFF.

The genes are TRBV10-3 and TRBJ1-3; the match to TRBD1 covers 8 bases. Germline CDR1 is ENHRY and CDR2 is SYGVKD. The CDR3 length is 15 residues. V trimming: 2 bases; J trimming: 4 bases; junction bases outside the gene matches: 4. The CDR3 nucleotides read TGTGCCATCAGTGAGGACAGGGGTTTCGGAAACACCATATATTTT. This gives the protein CAISEDRGFGNTIYF.

CDR3 nucleotides: TGTGCCAGCAGCCTTCAAAACATTCAGTACTTC. This translates into CASSLQNIQYF. The gene calls are TRBV7-9 and TRBJ2-4; no definite D call. CDR1 and CDR2 from the germline V gene are SEHNR and FQNEAQ (reference sequence). V was shortened by 5 bases and J by 5 bases, with 4 bases between the two germline ends. The CDR3 extends over 11 amino acids.

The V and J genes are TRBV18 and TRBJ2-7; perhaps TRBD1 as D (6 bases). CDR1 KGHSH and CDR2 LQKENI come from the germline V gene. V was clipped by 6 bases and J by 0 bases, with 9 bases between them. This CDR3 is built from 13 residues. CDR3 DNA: TGTGCCAGCTCGGAGGACAGCTCCTACGAGCAGTACTTC. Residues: CASSEDSSYEQYF.

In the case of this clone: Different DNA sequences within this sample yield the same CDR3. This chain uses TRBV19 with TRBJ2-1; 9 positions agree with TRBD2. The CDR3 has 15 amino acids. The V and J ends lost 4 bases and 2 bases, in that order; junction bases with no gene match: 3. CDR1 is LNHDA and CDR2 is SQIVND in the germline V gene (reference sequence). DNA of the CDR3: TGTGCCAGTAGTAGGAGCGGGGGGACCTACAATGAGCAGTTCTTC. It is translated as CASSRSGGTYNEQFF.

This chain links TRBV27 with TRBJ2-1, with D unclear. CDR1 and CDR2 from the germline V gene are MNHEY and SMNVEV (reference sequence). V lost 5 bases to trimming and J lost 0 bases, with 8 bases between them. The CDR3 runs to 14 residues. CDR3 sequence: CASSPLSSYNEQFF. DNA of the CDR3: TGTGCCAGCAGTCCACTGAGCTCCTACAATGAGCAGTTCTTC.